This T cell receptor (beta chain) was sequenced during a study of Graves' ophthalmopathy and Graves' hyperthyroidism. Study at large: No treatment had been given when peripheral blood was collected at initial diagnosis. Study-level results: Blood repertoires reportedly contained most expanded thyroid clonotypes above 0.001 frequency.

CDR1 MNHNS and CDR2 SASEGT come from the germline V gene. The CDR3 covers 15 residues. V lost 6 bases, J lost 1 base, and 15 bases lay in between. Other autoimmune diseases, uncontrolled infections, pregnancy or lactation excluded patients from enrollment. This clonotype was counted at least ten times. No antigen is known for it. For repertoire sequencing, the TCR beta CDR3 regions were amplified from RNA transcripts. Investigators did first-round RT-PCR with HTBI primers, then second-round multiplex PCR. TCRdb reprocessed the multiplex PCR reads via MiXCR and lists one record per CDR3 protein. The sample has hundreds of thousands of distinct CDR3 sequences, 20% to 25% seen once.

The sample was peripheral blood. This TCR was recovered from a woman younger than 35 with stable Graves' hyperthyroidism. The J gene is TRBJ1-1, the V gene TRBV6-1, with D perhaps TRBD1 (6 bases). The DNA for the CDR3 is TGTGCCAGCAGGGATATACAGGGCGGGAACACTGAAGCTTTCTTT. Translation: CASRDIQGGNTEAFF.